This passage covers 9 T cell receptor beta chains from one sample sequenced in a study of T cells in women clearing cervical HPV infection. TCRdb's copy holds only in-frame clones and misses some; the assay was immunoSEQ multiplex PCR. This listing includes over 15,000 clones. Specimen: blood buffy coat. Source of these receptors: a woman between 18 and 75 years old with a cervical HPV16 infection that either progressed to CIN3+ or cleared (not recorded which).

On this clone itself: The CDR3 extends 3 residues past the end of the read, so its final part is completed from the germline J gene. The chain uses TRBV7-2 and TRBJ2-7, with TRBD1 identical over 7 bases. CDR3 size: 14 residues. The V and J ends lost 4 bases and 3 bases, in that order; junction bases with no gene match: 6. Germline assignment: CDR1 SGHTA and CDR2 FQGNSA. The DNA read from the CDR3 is TGTGCCAGCAGCTCGGGACAGAGACACTACGAG. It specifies CASSSGQRHYE. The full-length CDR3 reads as CASSSGQRHYEQYF.

The CDR3 DNA, read in part, is TGCGCCAGCAGCCCCGCCGGGGGGGGAACTAATGAAAAA. Translation gives CASSPAGGGTNEK. The full CDR3 protein reads CASSPAGGGTNEKLFF. The chain carries TRBV5-1 and TRBJ1-4; TRBD1 might be the D (5 bases). The sequenced fragment ends 3 residues before the CDR3 boundary, so the rest is inferred from the germline J gene. The V gene's germline CDR1 is SGHRS and CDR2 YFSETQ. The CDR3 sequence is 16 residues long. Trimming cost V 4 bases and J 1 base, with 14 bases left between them.

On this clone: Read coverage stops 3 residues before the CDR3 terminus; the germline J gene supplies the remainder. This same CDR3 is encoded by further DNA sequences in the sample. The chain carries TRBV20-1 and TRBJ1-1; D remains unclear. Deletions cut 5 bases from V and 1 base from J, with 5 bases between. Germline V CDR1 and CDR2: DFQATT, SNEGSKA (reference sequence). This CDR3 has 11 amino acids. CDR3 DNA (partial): TGCAGTGCTGAGGGGAACACTGAA. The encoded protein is CSAEGNTE. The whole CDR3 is CSAEGNTEAFF.

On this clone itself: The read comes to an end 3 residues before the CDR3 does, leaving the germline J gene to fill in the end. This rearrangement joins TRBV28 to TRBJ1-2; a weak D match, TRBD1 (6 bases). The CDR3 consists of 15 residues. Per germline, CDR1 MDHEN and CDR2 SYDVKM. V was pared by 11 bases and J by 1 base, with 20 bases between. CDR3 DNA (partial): TGTGCCGTAGCCCGGGGCGGGGGGCGTAACTATGGC. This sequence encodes CAVARGGGRNYG. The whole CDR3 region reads CAVARGGGRNYGYTF.

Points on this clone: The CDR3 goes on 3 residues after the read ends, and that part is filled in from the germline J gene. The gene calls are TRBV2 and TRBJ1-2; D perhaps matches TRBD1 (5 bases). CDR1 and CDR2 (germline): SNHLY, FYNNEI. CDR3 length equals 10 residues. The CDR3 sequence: CASNQGYYTF. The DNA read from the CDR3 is TGTGCCAGTAATCAGGGATAC.

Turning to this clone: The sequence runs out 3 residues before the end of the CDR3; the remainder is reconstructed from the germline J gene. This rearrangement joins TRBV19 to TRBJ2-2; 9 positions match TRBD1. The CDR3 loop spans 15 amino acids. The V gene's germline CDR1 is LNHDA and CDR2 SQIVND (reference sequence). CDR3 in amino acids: CASSVNRDRVSPLFF. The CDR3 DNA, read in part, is TGTGCCAGTAGTGTAAACCGGGACAGGGTTTCACCG.

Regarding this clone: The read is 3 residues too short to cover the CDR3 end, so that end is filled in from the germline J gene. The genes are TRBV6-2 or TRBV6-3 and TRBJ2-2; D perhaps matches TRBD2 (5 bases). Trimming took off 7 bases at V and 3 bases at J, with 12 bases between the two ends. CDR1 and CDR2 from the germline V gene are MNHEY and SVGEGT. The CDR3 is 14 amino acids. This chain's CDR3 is CASKISGYTGELFF. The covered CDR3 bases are TGTGCCAGCAAGATCAGCGGCTACACCGGGGAG.

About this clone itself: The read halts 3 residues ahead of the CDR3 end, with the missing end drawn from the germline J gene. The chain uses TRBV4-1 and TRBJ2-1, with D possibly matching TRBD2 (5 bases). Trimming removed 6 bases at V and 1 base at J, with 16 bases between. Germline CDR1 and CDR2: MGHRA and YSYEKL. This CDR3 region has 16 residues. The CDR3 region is CASSFDELESYNEQFF. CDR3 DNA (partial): TGCGCCAGCAGTTTCGACGAACTAGAATCCTACAATGAG.

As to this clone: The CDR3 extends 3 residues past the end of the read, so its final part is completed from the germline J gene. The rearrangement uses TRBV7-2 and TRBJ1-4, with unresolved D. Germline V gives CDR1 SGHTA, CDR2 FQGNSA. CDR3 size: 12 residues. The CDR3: CASSLGQVGLFF. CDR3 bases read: TGTGCCAGCAGCTTGGGCCAAGTCGGA.